The 18 T cell receptor beta chains in this list originate from one sample, sequenced in a study of identical twins. One entry per CDR3 protein, called by TCRdb with MiXCR from the 5' RACE reads. The repertoire holds 210,000 or so distinct CDR3 sequences, less than 8% seen once, with about 2% in the top ten. These data were also reused for a study on yellow fever vaccine responses in identical twins.

Sequenced: memory (CD45RO+) T cells sorted from blood. These receptors came from a young woman in good health.

V usage is TRBV9 and J usage is TRBJ2-7; 7 nucleotides align to TRBD1. Trimming took 2 bases from V and 7 from J; bases not matched to a gene: 9. This CDR3 spans 14 amino acids. CDR1 SGDLS and CDR2 YYNGEE come from the germline V gene. Here the CDR3 reads CASSVLGGRGEQYF. The CDR3 DNA follows: TGTGCCAGCAGCGTTCTAGGGGGCAGGGGAGAGCAGTACTTC.

This rearrangement joins TRBV6-5 to TRBJ2-1; D uncertain. The CDR3 has 11 amino acids. Trimming removed 0 bases at V and 10 bases at J, with 4 bases between. The germline gives CDR1 MNHEY, CDR2 SVGAGI. CDR3 in DNA: TGTGCCAGCAGTTACTCCGGAGAGCAGTTCTTC. It is translated as CASSYSGEQFF.

V is TRBV3-1 and J is TRBJ2-5, with TRBD1 as a possible D gene (6 bases). This CDR3 contains 15 residues. Germline-derived CDR1 and CDR2 are LGHDT and YNNKEL (reference sequence). Between the trimmed V and J ends, which lost 11 bases and 4 bases, there was a span of 23 bases. The CDR3 DNA is TGTGCCTGCTGCCAAACAGGGTCGGTAGGAGAGACCCAGTACTTC. Translated, it gives CACCQTGSVGETQYF.

This clonotype was seen a few times. The V gene is TRBV9, the J gene TRBJ2-3; D ambiguous. The CDR3 length is 12 residues. V gave up 0 bases and J gave up 5 bases, with 4 bases separating them. CDR1 SGDLS and CDR2 YYNGEE come from the germline V gene. CDR3 DNA: TGTGCCAGCAGCGTAGATCTAGATACGCAGTATTTT. This encodes CASSVDLDTQYF.

In this sample, this clonotype turned up a few times. J is TRBJ2-7 and V is TRBV14; 10 bases align to TRBD2. The CDR3 length is 19 residues. CDR1 is SGHDN, CDR2 FVKESK, per germline. The ends lost 5 bases at V and 3 bases at J; junction bases unmatched: 19. The CDR3 DNA follows: TGTGCCAGCAGCGGGGACAGTCGGACCCGGACTAGCGGCTTCTACGAGCAGTACTTC. Translating it yields CASSGDSRTRTSGFYEQYF.

The sample holds a few counts of this clonotype. The chain carries TRBV18 and TRBJ2-5; 7 nucleotides align to TRBD1. This CDR3 comprises 13 residues. Trimming took 3 bases from V and 5 from J; bases not matched to a gene: 3. The germline gives CDR1 KGHSH, CDR2 LQKENI. CDR3 DNA sequence: TGTGCCAGCTCACCGACAGGGTGGGAGACCCAGTACTTC. Encoded protein: CASSPTGWETQYF.

The V gene is TRBV5-6, the J gene TRBJ2-2, with D possibly TRBD2 on 5 matching bases. From germline, CDR1 is SGHDT and CDR2 YYEEEE. CDR3 length: 17 residues. V lost 1 base, J lost 1 base, and 14 bases lay in between. The CDR3 reads CASSLRRSGVNTGELFF. In DNA, the CDR3 is TGTGCCAGCAGCTTGCGCCGAAGCGGAGTGAACACCGGGGAGCTGTTTTTT.

This sequence joins TRBV24-1 and TRBJ2-1; tentatively, D is TRBD1 (6 bases). The CDR3 sequence is 14 residues long. CDR1 is KGHDR, CDR2 SFDVKD, per germline. Trimming pared 4 bases from V and 5 bases from J, leaving 11 bases between. The CDR3 protein is CATSDVTGNNEQFF. The CDR3 coding sequence is TGTGCCACCAGTGACGTTACAGGGAACAATGAGCAGTTCTTC.

The chain combines TRBV12-3 or TRBV12-4 with TRBJ1-2; D ambiguous. Trimming cost V 6 bases and J 6 bases, with 20 bases left between them. The CDR3 is made up of 15 amino acids. This CDR3 is CASRPSGLADHGYTF. DNA for the CDR3: TGTGCCAGCAGACCTAGTGGGCTCGCGGACCATGGCTACACCTTC.

This clonotype has only a few counts. J is TRBJ2-7 and V is TRBV20-1; either TRBD1 or TRBD2 may supply D (5 bases each). V gave up 0 bases and J gave up 1 base, with 22 bases separating them. The CDR3 is made up of 18 amino acids. CDR1 and CDR2 (germline): DFQATT, SNEGSKA (reference sequence). CDR3 DNA sequence: TGCAGTGCTAGAGATCTGGAGGCAGGGTCAGGTCCATCCTACGAGCAGTACTTC. Translating gives CSARDLEAGSGPSYEQYF.

This chain joins TRBV10-3 and TRBJ2-1; D unresolved. The CDR3 runs to 15 residues. The germline CDR1 and CDR2 sequences are ENHRY and SYGVKD. Trimming cost V 0 bases and J 7 bases, with 13 bases left between them. CDR3 DNA: TGTGCCATCAGTGAGTCTTCGCCAATGGTAAATGAGCAGTTCTTC. Its translation is CAISESSPMVNEQFF.

This clonotype has a count of ten or more. This rearrangement joins TRBV5-1 to TRBJ2-2; 12 bases agree with TRBD1. J gave up 6 bases and V 5 bases, and 8 bases lay outside the gene matches. Per the germline V gene, CDR1 is SGHRS and CDR2 is YFSETQ. The CDR3 has 16 residues. DNA for the CDR3: TGCGCCAGCAGGTCCGGGACAGGGGGCTTGGCCGGGGAGCTGTTTTTT. Translated, it gives CASRSGTGGLAGELFF.

The V call is TRBV12-3 or TRBV12-4, the J call TRBJ1-1; D not resolved. The V end lost 6 bases, the J end lost 1 base, and 6 bases lay between the germline ends. The CDR3 sequence is 12 residues long. The CDR3 loop reads CASRLTNTEAFF. CDR3 DNA sequence: TGTGCCAGCAGACTAACGAACACTGAAGCTTTCTTT.

This clonotype showed up just a few times. This chain links TRBV7-9 with TRBJ2-1; the D gene is possibly TRBD1 (5 bases). CDR1 is SEHNR, CDR2 FQNEAQ, per germline (reference sequence). This CDR3 region has 15 residues. Trimming took off 5 bases at V and 7 bases at J, with 18 bases between the two ends. CDR3 nucleotides: TGTGCCAGCAGCCCTGCTACCGGAAACAGGAATGAGCAGTTCTTC. It codes for CASSPATGNRNEQFF. Filled out from reference TRBV7-9 and TRBJ2-1, the complete variable domain reads DTGVSQNPRHKITKRGQNVTFRCDPISEHNRLYWYRQTLGQGPEFLTYFQNEAQLEKSRLLSDRFSAERPKGSFSTLEIQRTEQGDSAMYLCASSPATGNRNEQFFGPGTRLTVL.

This clonotype appeared many times. The chain recombines TRBV29-1 with TRBJ2-7, with TRBD2 matching 8 bases. The CDR3 is 13 amino acids. With V trimmed by 4 bases and J by 2 bases, 4 bases remained unmatched. Germline values: CDR1 SQVTM, CDR2 ANQGSEA. The CDR3 DNA follows: TGCAGCGTTGGAACTAGCGGAACCTACGAGCAGTACTTC. It encodes CSVGTSGTYEQYF.

V usage is TRBV6-2 or TRBV6-3 and J usage is TRBJ2-5; 7 bases agree with TRBD1. The V segment lost 5 bases and the J segment 10 bases; nucleotides outside the gene matches: 4. The CDR3 consists of 11 residues. Germline values: CDR1 MNHEY, CDR2 SVGEGT. DNA of the CDR3: TGTGCCAGCAGTACAGGACAGGTCCAGTACTTC. Translation gives CASSTGQVQYF.

The chain has TRBV19 and TRBJ2-2, with D maybe TRBD2 (6 bases). CDR3 length: 14 residues. Germline CDR1 LNHDA, CDR2 SQIVND (reference sequence). Trimming took 4 bases from V and 7 from J, leaving 13 bases between them. Here the CDR3 DNA reads TGTGCCAGTAGTAGGGGGGATACCGGCGGGGAGCTGTTTTTT. Protein product: CASSRGDTGGELFF.

This clonotype was found many times. The chain has TRBV9 and TRBJ1-1; D gene unclear. Germline lookup yields CDR1 SGDLS and CDR2 YYNGEE. The CDR3 is 12 amino acids. The germline V and J ends were trimmed by 3 bases and 1 base, with 4 bases remaining between them. CDR3 nucleotides: TGTGCCAGCAGCGGTGCGAACACTGAAGCTTTCTTT. As protein: CASSGANTEAFF. Supplemented by reference TRBV9 and TRBJ1-1, the full variable domain reads DSGVTQTPKHLITATGQRVTLRCSPRSGDLSVYWYQQSLDQGLQFLIQYYNGEERAKGNILERFSAQQFPDLHSELNLSSLELGDSALYFCASSGANTEAFFGQGTRLTVV.